This T cell receptor beta chain was retrieved from a study of T cell responses to AZD1222 COVID-19 vaccine. Study-wide findings and caveats: Targeting of unmutated variant regions was reportedly seen in nearly half of spike-specific TCRs.

On this clone itself: Its antigen is not known.

V was clipped by 1 base and J by 4 bases, with 10 bases between them. This CDR3 is 14 amino acids long. Germline CDR1 and CDR2: SGHTA and FQGNSA. Measured with immunoSEQ multiplex PCR; TCRdb has only the in-frame clones, and not every one. The data show around 140,000 clones, roughly 93% seen once. J is TRBJ1-2 and V is TRBV7-2, with D hard to call. The sample was peripheral blood, taken 28 days after the second AZD1222 dose. This receptor was identified in an adult who received the AZD1222 COVID-19 vaccine. The CDR3 sequence: CASSLDLGSYGYTF. The CDR3 coding sequence is TGTGCCAGCAGCTTAGACCTGGGGAGCTATGGCTACACCTTC.